This TCR beta chain was sequenced in a study of blood T cells in healthy people across ages. Per-sample PBMC isolation yielded at least 6.5 million cells. This CDR3 spans 15 amino acids. Trimming at V came to 6 bases and at J to 4 bases, leaving 4 bases not matched to a gene. The second PCR ran roughly 7 to 12 cycles with a sample-barcoded 5' primer and J-beta primers. TCRdb reanalysed the 5' RACE reads using MiXCR and keeps one entry per CDR3 protein. The sample lists more than 1 million distinct CDR3 sequences; around 43% were seen once. This TCR derives from an older woman in good health. The chain recombines TRBV12-3 or TRBV12-4 with TRBJ2-2; 11 nucleotides line up with TRBD1. Sequenced: blood. The CDR3 DNA sequence: TGTGCCAGCAGCACCGGGACAGGGGGCACCGGGGAGCTGTTTTTT. This gives the protein CASSTGTGGTGELFF.